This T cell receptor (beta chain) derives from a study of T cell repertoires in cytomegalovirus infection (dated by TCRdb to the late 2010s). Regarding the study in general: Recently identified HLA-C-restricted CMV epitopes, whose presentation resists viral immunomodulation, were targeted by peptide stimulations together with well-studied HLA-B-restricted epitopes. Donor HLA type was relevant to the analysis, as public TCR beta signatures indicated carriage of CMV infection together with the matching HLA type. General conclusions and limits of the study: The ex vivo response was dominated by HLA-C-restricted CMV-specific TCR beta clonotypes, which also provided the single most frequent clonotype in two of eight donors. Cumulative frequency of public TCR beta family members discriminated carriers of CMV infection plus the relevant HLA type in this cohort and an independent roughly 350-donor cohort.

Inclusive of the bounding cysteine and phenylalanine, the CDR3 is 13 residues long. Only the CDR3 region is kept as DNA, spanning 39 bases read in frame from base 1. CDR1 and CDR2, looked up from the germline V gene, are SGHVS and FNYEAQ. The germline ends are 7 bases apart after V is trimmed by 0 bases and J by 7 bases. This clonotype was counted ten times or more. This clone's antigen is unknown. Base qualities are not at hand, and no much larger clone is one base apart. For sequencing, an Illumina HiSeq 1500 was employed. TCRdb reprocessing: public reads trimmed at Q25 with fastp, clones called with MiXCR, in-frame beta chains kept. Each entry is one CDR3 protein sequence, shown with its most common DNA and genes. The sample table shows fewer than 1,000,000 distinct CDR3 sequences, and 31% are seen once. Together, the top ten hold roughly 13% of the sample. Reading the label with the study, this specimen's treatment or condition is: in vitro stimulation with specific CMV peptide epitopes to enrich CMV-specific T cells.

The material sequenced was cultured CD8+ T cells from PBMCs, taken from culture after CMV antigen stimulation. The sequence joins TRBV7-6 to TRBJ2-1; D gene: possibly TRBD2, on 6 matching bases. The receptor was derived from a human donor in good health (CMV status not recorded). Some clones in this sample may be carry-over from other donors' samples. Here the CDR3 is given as CASSLAAGNEQFF. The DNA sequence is TGTGCCAGCAGCTTAGCGGCGGGGAATGAGCAGTTCTTC.